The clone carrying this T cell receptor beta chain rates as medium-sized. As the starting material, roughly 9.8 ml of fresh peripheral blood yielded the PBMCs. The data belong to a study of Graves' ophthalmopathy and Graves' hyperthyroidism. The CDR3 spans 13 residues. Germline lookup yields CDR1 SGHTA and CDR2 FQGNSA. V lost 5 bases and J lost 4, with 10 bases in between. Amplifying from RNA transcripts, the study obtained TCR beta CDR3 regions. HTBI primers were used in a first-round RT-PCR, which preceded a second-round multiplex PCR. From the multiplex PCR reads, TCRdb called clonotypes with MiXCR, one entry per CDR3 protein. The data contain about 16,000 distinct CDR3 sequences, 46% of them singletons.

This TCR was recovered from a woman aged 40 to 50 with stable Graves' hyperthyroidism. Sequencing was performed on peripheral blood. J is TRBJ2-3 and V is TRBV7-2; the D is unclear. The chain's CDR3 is CASSPISSDTQYF. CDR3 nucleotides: TGTGCCAGCAGCCCCATTAGCTCAGATACGCAGTATTTT.